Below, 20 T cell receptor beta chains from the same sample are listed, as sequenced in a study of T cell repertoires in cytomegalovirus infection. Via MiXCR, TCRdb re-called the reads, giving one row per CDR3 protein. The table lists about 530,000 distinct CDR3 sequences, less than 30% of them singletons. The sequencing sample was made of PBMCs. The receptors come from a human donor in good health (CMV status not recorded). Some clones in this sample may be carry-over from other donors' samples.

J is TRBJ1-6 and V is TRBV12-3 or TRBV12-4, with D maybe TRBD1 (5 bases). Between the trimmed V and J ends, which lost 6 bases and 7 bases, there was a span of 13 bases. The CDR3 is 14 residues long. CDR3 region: CASSPGTQNSPLHF. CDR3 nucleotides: TGTGCCAGCAGCCCAGGGACCCAGAATTCACCCCTCCACTTT.

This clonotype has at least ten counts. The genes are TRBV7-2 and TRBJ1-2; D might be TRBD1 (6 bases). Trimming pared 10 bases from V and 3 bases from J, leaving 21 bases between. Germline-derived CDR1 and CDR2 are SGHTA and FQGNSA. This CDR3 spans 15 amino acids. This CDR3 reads CATTPSGAAYYGYTF. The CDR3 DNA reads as TGTGCCACCACCCCCTCAGGGGCAGCATACTATGGCTACACCTTC.

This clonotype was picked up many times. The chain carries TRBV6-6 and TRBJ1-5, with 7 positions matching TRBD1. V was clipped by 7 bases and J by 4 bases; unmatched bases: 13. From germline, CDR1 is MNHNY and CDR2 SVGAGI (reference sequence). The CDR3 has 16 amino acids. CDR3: CASTRPRGEGNQPQHF. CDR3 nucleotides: TGTGCCAGCACCCGCCCCAGGGGGGAAGGGAATCAGCCCCAGCATTTT.

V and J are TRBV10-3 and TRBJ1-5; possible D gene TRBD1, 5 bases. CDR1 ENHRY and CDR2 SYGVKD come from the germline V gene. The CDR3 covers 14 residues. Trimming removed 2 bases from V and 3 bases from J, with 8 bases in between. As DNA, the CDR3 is TGTGCCATCAGTGAGGGGGGATTCAATCAGCCCCAGCATTTT. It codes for CAISEGGFNQPQHF.

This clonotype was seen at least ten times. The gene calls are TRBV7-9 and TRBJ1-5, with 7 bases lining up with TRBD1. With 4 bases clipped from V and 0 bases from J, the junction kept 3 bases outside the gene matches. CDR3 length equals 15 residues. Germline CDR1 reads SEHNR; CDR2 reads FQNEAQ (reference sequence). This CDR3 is CASSSTGDSNQPQHF. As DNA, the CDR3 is TGTGCCAGCAGCTCAACAGGGGATAGCAATCAGCCCCAGCATTTT.

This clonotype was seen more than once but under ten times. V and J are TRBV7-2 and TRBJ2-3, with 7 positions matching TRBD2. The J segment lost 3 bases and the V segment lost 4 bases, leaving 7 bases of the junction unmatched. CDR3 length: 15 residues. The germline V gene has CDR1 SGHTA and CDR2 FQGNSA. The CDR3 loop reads CASSSGLGGTDTQYF. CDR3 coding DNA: TGTGCCAGCAGCTCCGGACTAGGAGGAACAGATACGCAGTATTTT.

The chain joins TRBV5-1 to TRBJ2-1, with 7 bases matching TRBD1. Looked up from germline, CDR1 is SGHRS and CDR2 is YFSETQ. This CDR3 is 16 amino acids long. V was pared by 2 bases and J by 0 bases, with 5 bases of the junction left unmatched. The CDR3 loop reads CASSLDRVGSYNEQFF. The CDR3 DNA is TGCGCCAGCAGCTTAGACAGGGTGGGCTCCTACAATGAGCAGTTCTTC.

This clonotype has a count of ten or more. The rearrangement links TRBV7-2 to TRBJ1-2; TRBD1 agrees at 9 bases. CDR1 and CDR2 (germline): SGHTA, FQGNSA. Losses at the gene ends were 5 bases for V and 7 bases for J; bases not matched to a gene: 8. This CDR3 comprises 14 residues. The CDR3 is CASSNPTGGGGYTF. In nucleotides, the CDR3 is TGTGCCAGCAGCAACCCGACAGGGGGTGGTGGCTACACCTTC.

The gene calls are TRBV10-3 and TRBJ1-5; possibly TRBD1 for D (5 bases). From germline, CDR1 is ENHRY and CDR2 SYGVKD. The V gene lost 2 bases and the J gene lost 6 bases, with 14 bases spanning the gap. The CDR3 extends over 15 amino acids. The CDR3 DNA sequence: TGTGCCATCAGTGAGAATGGGGCGCAGGGTCAGCCCCAGCATTTT. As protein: CAISENGAQGQPQHF.

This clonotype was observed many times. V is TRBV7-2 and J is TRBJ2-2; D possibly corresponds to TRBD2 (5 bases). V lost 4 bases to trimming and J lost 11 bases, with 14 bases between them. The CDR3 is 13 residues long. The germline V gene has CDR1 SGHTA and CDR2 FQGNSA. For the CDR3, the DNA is TGTGCCAGCAGCTCATTACTAGTTCGCGAGCTGTTTTTT. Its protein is CASSSLLVRELFF.

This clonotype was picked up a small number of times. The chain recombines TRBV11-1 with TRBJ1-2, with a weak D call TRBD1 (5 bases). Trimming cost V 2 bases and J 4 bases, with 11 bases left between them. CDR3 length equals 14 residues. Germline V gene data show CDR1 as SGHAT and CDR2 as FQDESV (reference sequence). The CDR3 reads CASSLSEGVYGYTF. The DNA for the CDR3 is TGTGCCAGCAGCTTAAGTGAAGGGGTCTATGGCTACACCTTC.

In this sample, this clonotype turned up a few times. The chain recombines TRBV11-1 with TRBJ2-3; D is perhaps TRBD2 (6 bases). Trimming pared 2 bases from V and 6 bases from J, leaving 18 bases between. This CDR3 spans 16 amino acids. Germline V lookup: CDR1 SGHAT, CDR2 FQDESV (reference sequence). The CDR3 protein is CASSLSRDGGMDTQYF. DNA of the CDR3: TGTGCCAGCAGCTTATCCCGGGACGGAGGGATGGATACGCAGTATTTT.

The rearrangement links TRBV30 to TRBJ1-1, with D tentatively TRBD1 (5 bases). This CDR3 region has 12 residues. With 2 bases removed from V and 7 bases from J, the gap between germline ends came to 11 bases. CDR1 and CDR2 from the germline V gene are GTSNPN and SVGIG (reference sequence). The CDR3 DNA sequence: TGTGCCTGGAGTCCCATCGGGGGTGAAGCTTTCTTT. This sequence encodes CAWSPIGGEAFF.

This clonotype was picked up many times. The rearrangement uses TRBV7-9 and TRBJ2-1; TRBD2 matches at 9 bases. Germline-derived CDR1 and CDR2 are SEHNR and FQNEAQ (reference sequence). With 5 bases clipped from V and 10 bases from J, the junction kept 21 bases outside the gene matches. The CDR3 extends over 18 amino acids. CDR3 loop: CASSPKLSSGRPFWEQFF. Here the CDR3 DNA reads TGTGCCAGCAGCCCGAAGCTAAGCAGCGGGAGGCCCTTTTGGGAGCAGTTCTTC.

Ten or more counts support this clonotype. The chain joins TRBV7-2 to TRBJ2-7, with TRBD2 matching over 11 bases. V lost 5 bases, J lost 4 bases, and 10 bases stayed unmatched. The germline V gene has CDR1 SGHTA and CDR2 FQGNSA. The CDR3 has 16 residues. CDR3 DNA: TGTGCCAGCAGCCTCCGAGGCGGGACTAGCGGATACGAGCAGTACTTC. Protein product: CASSLRGGTSGYEQYF.

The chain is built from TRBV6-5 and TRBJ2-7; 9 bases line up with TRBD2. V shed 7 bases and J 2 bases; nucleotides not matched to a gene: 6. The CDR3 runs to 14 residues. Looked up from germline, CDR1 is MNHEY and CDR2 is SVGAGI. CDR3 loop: CASNPTSGAYEQYF. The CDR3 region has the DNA TGTGCCAGCAATCCGACTAGCGGAGCCTACGAGCAGTACTTC.

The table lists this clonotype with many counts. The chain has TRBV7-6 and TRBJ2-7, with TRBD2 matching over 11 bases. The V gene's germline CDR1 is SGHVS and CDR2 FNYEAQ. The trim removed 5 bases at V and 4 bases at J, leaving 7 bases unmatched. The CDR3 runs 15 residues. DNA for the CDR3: TGTGCCAGCAGCCCACTAGCGGGAGACCTTTACGAGCAGTACGTC. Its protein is CASSPLAGDLYEQYV.

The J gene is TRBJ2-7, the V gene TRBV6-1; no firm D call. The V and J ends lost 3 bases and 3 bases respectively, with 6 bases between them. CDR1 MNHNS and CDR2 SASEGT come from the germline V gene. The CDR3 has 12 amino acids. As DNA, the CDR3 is TGTGCCAGCAGTGATCCCAGCTACGAGCAGTACGTC. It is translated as CASSDPSYEQYV.

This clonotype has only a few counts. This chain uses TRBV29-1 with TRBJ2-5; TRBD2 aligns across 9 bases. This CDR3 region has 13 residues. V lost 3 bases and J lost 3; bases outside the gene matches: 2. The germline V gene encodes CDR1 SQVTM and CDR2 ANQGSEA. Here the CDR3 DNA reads TGCAGCGTTGACAGACTAGCGGAAGAGACCCAGTACTTC. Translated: CSVDRLAEETQYF.

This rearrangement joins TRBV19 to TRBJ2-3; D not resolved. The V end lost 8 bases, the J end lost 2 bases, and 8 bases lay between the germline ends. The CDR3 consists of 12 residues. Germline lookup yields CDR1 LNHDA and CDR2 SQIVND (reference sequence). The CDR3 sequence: CASLGNTDTQYF. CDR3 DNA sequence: TGTGCCAGTCTGGGTAACACAGATACGCAGTATTTT. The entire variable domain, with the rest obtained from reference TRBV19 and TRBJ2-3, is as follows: DGGITQSPKYLFRKEGQNVTLSCEQNLNHDAMYWYRQDPGQGLRLIYYSQIVNDFQKGDIAEGYSVSREKKESFPLTVTSAQKNPTAFYLCASLGNTDTQYFGPGTRLTVL.